This T cell receptor beta chain emerged from a study of CD8 T cells in ankylosing spondylitis. Turning to this clonotype: The antigen is not known.

With V trimmed by 4 bases and J by 2 bases, 6 bases remained unmatched. This CDR3 is built from 16 residues. Germline assignment: CDR1 DFQATT and CDR2 SNEGSKA (reference sequence). MiXCR, run by TCRdb on the 5' RACE reads, gives a single entry per CDR3 protein. The table records about 320,000 distinct CDR3 sequences, roughly 11% of them present only once. Study results and caveats: In ankylosing spondylitis blood, a motif of 7 to 9 highly homologous TCR beta variants appeared characteristic.

The chain couples TRBV20-1 to TRBJ2-7, with TRBD2 identical over 15 bases. Sequencing input: blood, either unsorted or a sorted T cell fraction (not recorded which). This clonotype was obtained from a female donor with ankylosing spondylitis or in good health (not recorded which). CDR3 DNA sequence: TGCAGTGCTACGGGACTAGCGGGAGGCGGGACCTACGAGCAGTACTTC. This sequence encodes CSATGLAGGGTYEQYF.